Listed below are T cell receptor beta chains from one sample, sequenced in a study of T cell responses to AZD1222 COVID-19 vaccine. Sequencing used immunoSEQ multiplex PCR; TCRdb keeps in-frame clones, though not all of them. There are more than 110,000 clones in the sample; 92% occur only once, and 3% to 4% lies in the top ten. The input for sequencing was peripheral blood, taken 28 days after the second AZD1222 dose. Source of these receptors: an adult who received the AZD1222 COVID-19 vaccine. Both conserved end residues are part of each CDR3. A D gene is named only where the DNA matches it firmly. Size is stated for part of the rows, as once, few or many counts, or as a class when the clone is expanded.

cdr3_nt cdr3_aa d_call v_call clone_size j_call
TGTGCCAGCAGCTTAGTACTGTTAAGCTCTGGAAACACCATATATTTT CASSLVLLSSGNTIYF NA TRBV13 once TRBJ1-3
TGTGCCAGCAGCCTCCATCGGGGGATGAACACTGAAGCTTTCTTT CASSLHRGMNTEAFF NA TRBV7-9 NA TRBJ1-1
TGTGCCAGCAGCCCTGCAGCGGTAGGAGACCAGTACTTC CASSPAAVGDQYF NA TRBV11-2 NA TRBJ2-5
TGTGCCAGCAGCTTGCAAGGTATTCACACAGATACGCAGTATTTT CASSLQGIHTDTQYF NA TRBV7-2 NA TRBJ2-3
TGTGCCAGCAGCCAAGATTCGACAGCGGTGACGCCCCAGCATTTT CASSQDSTAVTPQHF NA TRBV3-1/TRBV3-2 NA TRBJ1-5
TGCGCCAGCAGTCCACAAACAGGGGGTAGCACAGATACGCAGTATTTT CASSPQTGGSTDTQYF TRBD1 TRBV5-1 NA TRBJ2-3
TGTGCCAGCTCACCCCTGACAGGGCCGCGCGAGCAGTACTTC CASSPLTGPREQYF TRBD1 TRBV18 NA TRBJ2-7
TGTGCCATCAGGAAGTCAATCGGCAATGAGCAGTTCTTC CAIRKSIGNEQFF NA TRBV10-3 NA TRBJ2-1
TGTGCCAGCTCACCTCGGGACGGCAGCAATCAGCCCCAGCATTTT CASSPRDGSNQPQHF NA TRBV18 NA TRBJ1-5
TGCAGTGCTCTAATATCAGATACGCAGTATTTT CSALISDTQYF NA TRBV20-1 NA TRBJ2-3
TGTGCCAGTAGTGAACAGGGAACTCTTGATCAGCCCCAGCATTTT CASSEQGTLDQPQHF NA TRBV19 once TRBJ1-5
TGTGCCAGCAGTCCGGCCGGGCCGCCGTACGAGCAGTACTTC CASSPAGPPYEQYF NA TRBV28 NA TRBJ2-7
TGTGCCAGTATGAGGGCGAGCGGTGGCACCGGGGAGCTGTTTTTT CASMRASGGTGELFF NA TRBV19 NA TRBJ2-2
TGTGCCAGCAGCTTAGAGTATGGGGACAGCCTCCACGAGCAGTACTTC CASSLEYGDSLHEQYF TRBD1 TRBV7-2 NA TRBJ2-7
TGTGCCAGTACCCGGGGGCCCTCTGGAAACACCATATATTTT CASTRGPSGNTIYF NA TRBV5-4 NA TRBJ1-3
TGTGCCAGCAGTAGGCAGGGAGTCGCCGGGGAGCTGTTTTTT CASSRQGVAGELFF NA TRBV2 NA TRBJ2-2
TGTGCCAGCATAAAGGGAGGGGGGCCCAAAAACATTCAGTACTTC CASIKGGGPKNIQYF NA TRBV28 NA TRBJ2-4